This TCR beta chain stems from a study of T-cell reconstitution after alpha-beta-depleted transplantation in children. This sample's TCRbeta library carried unique molecular identifier barcodes. Via MiXCR, TCRdb re-called the PCR reads, giving one row per CDR3 protein. This table has 150,000 to 200,000 distinct CDR3 sequences, roughly 7.5% appearing once. Germline V gene sequence: CDR1 GTSNPN, CDR2 SVGIG (reference sequence). There are 18 residues in the CDR3. V shed 3 bases and J 4 bases; nucleotides not matched to a gene: 18. This clonotype was seen a handful of times. The rearrangement uses TRBV30 and TRBJ2-1; TRBD2 agrees at 7 bases. Sequenced here: PBMCs from the stem cell graft donor, sampled from the stem cell graft. The sequence derives from a human donor who donated a stem cell graft to a child with Wiskott-Aldrich syndrome. CDR3 sequence reads: CAWRPPGLSRVRYNEQFF. The DNA of the CDR3 is TGTGCCTGGAGACCCCCGGGACTATCCCGTGTTAGGTACAATGAGCAGTTCTTC.